The present T cell receptor (beta chain) was sequenced within a study of radiation and T cells in renal cell carcinoma. For this clone: Its matching antigen is unknown.

General study results and limits: Without pretreatment biopsies, baseline tumor clonotype presence was undetermined. In blood, top tumor clones expanded by 2 weeks, shrinking by 4.

Measured with immunoSEQ multiplex PCR; TCRdb has only the in-frame clones, and not every one. The profile covers 50,000 to 70,000 clones, with around three quarters appearing a single time and about 6.8% taken by the ten largest. The sample's time point: blood 4 weeks post-SBRT, at nephrectomy. Described treatment: 15 Gy SBRT to primary tumor, nephrectomy 4 weeks later. Nephrectomy followed 15 Gy stereotactic body radiation by 4 weeks. Radiation-treated patients gave blood at baseline, week 2 and week 4. The CDR3 covers 14 residues. Germline CDR1 SGHNT, CDR2 YYREEE (reference sequence). Trimming pared 0 bases from V and 7 bases from J, leaving 13 bases between.

The sequence was collected from a man aged 60 to 69 with renal cell carcinoma. V and J are TRBV5-4 and TRBJ1-2; D gene unclear. The sample was blood, taken from a patient whose treatment included radiotherapy and nephrectomy. The CDR3 nucleotides read TGTGCCAGCAGCTTGGTTGAGCTTCGGGCTGGCTACACCTTC. Translating gives CASSLVELRAGYTF. The full variable domain, its missing parts supplied by reference TRBV5-4 and TRBJ1-2, is ETGVTQSPTHLIKTRGQQVTLRCSSQSGHNTVSWYQQALGQGPQFIFQYYREEENGRGNFPPRFSGLQFPNYSSELNVNALELDDSALYLCASSLVELRAGYTFGSGTRLTVV.